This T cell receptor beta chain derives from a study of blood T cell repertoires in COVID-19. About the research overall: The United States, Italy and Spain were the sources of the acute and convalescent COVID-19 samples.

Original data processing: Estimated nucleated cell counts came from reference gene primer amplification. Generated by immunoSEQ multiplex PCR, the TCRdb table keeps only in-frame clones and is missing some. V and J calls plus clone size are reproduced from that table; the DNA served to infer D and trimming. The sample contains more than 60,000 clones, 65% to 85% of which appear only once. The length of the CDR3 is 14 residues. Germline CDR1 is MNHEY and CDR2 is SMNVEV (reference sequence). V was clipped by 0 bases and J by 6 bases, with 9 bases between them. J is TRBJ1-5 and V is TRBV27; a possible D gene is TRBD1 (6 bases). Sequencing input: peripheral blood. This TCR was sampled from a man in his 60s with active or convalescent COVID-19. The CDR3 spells CASSLSTGFQPQHF. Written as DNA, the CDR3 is TGTGCCAGCAGTTTATCAACAGGGTTTCAGCCCCAGCATTTT.